The rows below give T cell receptor beta chains drawn from one sample of a study of regulatory T cells in long-lasting Graves disease. TCRdb ran MiXCR on the multiplex PCR reads and lists one entry per CDR3 protein. The table shows 650,000 to 850,000 distinct CDR3 sequences, with 25% to 35% occurring only once. Here the sequenced sample was peripheral blood mononuclear cells (PBMCs), taken when the disease was refractory, from a patient treated with antithyroid drugs. All receptors come from a female donor with Graves disease. Both conserved end residues are part of each CDR3. A D gene is named only where the DNA matches it firmly. Clone size is given for some rows only: seen once, a few or many times, or a class if the clone is expanded.

D gene	clone size	J gene	V gene	CDR3 protein	CDR3 DNA
TRBD1	-	TRBJ1-2	TRBV28	CASSLPWDRAPYGYAF	TGTGCCAGCAGTTTACCCTGGGACAGGGCGCCCTATGGCTACGCCTTC
-	-	TRBJ1-1	TRBV11-2	CASSLRVVNTEAFF	TGTGCCAGCAGTCTCAGGGTCGTGAACACTGAAGCTTTCTTT
TRBD1	-	TRBJ1-3	TRBV19	CASSIWDRGSSGNTIYF	TGTGCCAGTAGTATTTGGGACAGGGGAAGTTCTGGAAACACCATATATTTT
TRBD2	-	TRBJ2-7	TRBV7-9	CASSLGEGTSLYEQYF	TGTGCCAGCAGCTTAGGGGAAGGGACTAGCCTCTACGAGCAGTACTTC
TRBD2	-	TRBJ2-6	TRBV9	CASSVFSSGTLAGANVLTF	TGTGCCAGCAGCGTATTTTCCAGCGGGACCTTAGCTGGGGCCAACGTCCTGACTTTC
TRBD1	-	TRBJ2-5	TRBV7-9	CASSLVRDRARETQYF	TGTGCCAGCAGCTTAGTCCGGGACAGGGCGCGGGAGACCCAGTACTTC
-	-	TRBJ1-4	TRBV15	CATSRDRTGMVPNEKLFF	TGTGCCACCAGCAGAGATCGCACAGGGATGGTACCTAATGAAAAACTGTTTTTT
-	few	TRBJ2-2	TRBV6-2/TRBV6-3	CASSEGWSGELFF	TGTGCCAGCAGTGAGGGGTGGTCCGGGGAGCTGTTTTTT
-	few	TRBJ1-5	TRBV15	CATRVDRTNQPQHF	TGTGCCACCAGGGTGGACAGAACCAATCAGCCCCAGCATTTT
TRBD2	-	TRBJ2-2	TRBV7-2	CASSPLTSGRGTGELFF	TGTGCCAGCAGCCCCCTCACTAGCGGGAGAGGTACCGGGGAGCTGTTTTTT
-	-	TRBJ1-5	TRBV15	CATSRGRLQKHSNQPQHF	TGTGCCACCAGCAGAGGCCGCCTACAGAAACATAGCAATCAGCCCCAGCATTTT
-	-	TRBJ1-5	TRBV30	CAWSEGIHNQPQHF	TGTGCCTGGAGTGAGGGGATACACAATCAGCCCCAGCATTTT
TRBD2	many	TRBJ2-7	TRBV6-1	CASAKFALAAYEQYF	TGTGCCAGCGCCAAGTTTGCGCTAGCGGCCTACGAGCAGTACTTC
TRBD2	few	TRBJ2-5	TRBV5-4	CASSLVLAGPETQYF	TGTGCCAGCAGCTTGGTACTAGCGGGACCAGAGACCCAGTACTTC
-	few	TRBJ2-7	TRBV11-2	CASSDQGLTAYEQYF	TGTGCCAGCAGTGATCAGGGGTTAACTGCCTACGAGCAGTACTTC
-	-	TRBJ2-7	TRBV4-2	CASSQDRRLDYYEQYF	TGTGCCAGCAGCCAAGATAGGCGACTAGATTACTACGAGCAGTACTTC
TRBD2	few	TRBJ2-1	TRBV28	CASSGLAGVVNEQFF	TGTGCCAGCAGTGGGCTAGCGGGAGTAGTTAATGAGCAGTTCTTC
-	many	TRBJ2-7	TRBV29-1	CSVGTGSSYEQYF	TGCAGCGTTGGAACAGGGTCCTCCTACGAGCAGTACTTC
-	few	TRBJ1-2	TRBV6-2/TRBV6-3	CASSYLAGSGGYTF	TGTGCCAGCAGTTACCTTGCAGGGAGTGGAGGCTACACCTTC
-	-	TRBJ2-7	TRBV7-9	CASSLGGVPHEQYF	TGTGCCAGCAGCTTAGGAGGGGTCCCCCACGAGCAGTACTTC
-	many	TRBJ1-1	TRBV28	CASSLEAAPNTEAFF	TGTGCCAGCAGTTTAGAGGCGGCCCCCAACACTGAAGCTTTCTTT
-	-	TRBJ1-2	TRBV28	CASRAGGVYGYTF	TGTGCCAGCAGGGCCGGCGGGGTCTATGGCTACACCTTC
-	once	TRBJ1-1	TRBV25-1	CAVQQTGQNTEAFF	TGTGCCGTCCAGCAGACGGGGCAAAACACTGAAGCTTTCTTT
-	few	TRBJ2-7	TRBV7-2	CASSRDRTEAYEQYF	TGTGCCAGCAGCCGAGATAGGACAGAAGCCTACGAGCAGTACTTC
-	few	TRBJ1-2	TRBV15	CATSRDQALYGYTF	TGTGCCACCAGCAGAGATCAGGCCCTATATGGCTACACCTTC
-	-	TRBJ1-5	TRBV2	CASRAGMGNQPQHF	TGTGCCAGCAGGGCAGGGATGGGCAATCAGCCCCAGCATTTT
TRBD1	-	TRBJ1-5	TRBV30	CAWSVLQGASSNQPQHF	TGTGCCTGGAGTGTACTCCAGGGGGCAAGCAGCAATCAGCCCCAGCATTTT
TRBD2	-	TRBJ2-1	TRBV13	CASSRRGLAGDSDEQFF	TGTGCCAGCAGCCGACGGGGACTAGCGGGAGACTCGGATGAGCAGTTCTTC
TRBD2	-	TRBJ2-3	TRBV20-1	CSANGGFITDTQYF	TGCAGTGCGAACGGGGGGTTCATAACAGATACGCAGTATTTT
-	many	TRBJ1-1	TRBV11-1	CASSLRRGSHTEAFF	TGTGCCAGCAGCTTAAGAAGGGGCAGTCACACTGAAGCTTTCTTT
-	many	TRBJ1-2	TRBV28	CASSKEGWLYGYTF	TGTGCCAGCAGTAAGGAGGGATGGCTCTATGGCTACACCTTC
TRBD2	-	TRBJ2-7	TRBV18	CASSPGGGPYEQYF	TGTGCCAGCTCACCGGGGGGAGGGCCGTACGAGCAGTACTTC
TRBD1	few	TRBJ2-7	TRBV15	CATGTGNENEQYF	TGTGCCACCGGGACAGGGAACGAGAACGAGCAGTACTTC
-	few	TRBJ1-2	TRBV28	CASSLKPANYGYTF	TGTGCCAGCAGTTTAAAGCCAGCTAACTATGGCTACACCTTC
-	-	TRBJ1-1	TRBV12-3/TRBV12-4	CASSLRRGMNTEAFF	TGTGCCAGCAGTTTACGGAGGGGGATGAACACTGAAGCTTTCTTT
-	-	TRBJ1-2	TRBV6-1	CALKADLGYGYTF	TGTGCCCTCAAGGCCGACCTTGGCTATGGCTACACCTTC
TRBD1	-	TRBJ1-4	TRBV4-1	CASSLRTGGTNEKLFF	TGCGCCAGCAGCCTAAGGACAGGGGGCACTAATGAAAAACTGTTTTTT
TRBD2	-	TRBJ2-7	TRBV20-1	CSARLRGTSASYEQYF	TGCAGTGCTAGGCTCCGAGGGACTAGCGCATCCTACGAGCAGTACTTC
-	many	TRBJ1-1	TRBV6-9	CASSYRGEVNTEAFF	TGTGCCAGCAGTTACAGGGGAGAGGTCAACACTGAAGCTTTCTTT
TRBD1	few	TRBJ1-1	TRBV20-1	CSARRQGNLNTEAFF	TGCAGTGCTAGGAGACAGGGAAACTTGAACACTGAAGCTTTCTTT
-	-	TRBJ2-1	TRBV27	CASSLNAYNEQFF	TGTGCCAGCAGTTTAAACGCGTACAATGAGCAGTTCTTC
TRBD1	-	TRBJ2-6	TRBV9	CASSALRQGTAGANVLTF	TGTGCCAGCAGCGCCCTTCGACAGGGAACGGCTGGGGCCAACGTCCTGACTTTC
-	-	TRBJ1-4	TRBV5-1	CASSLRGSRTNEKLFF	TGCGCCAGCAGCTTGAGAGGGAGCCGGACTAATGAAAAACTGTTTTTT
-	many	TRBJ1-1	TRBV2	CASSEAGVDMNTEAFF	TGTGCCAGCAGTGAAGCAGGGGTTGACATGAACACTGAAGCTTTCTTT
TRBD1	-	TRBJ2-7	TRBV5-6	CASSHTGQGADEQYF	TGTGCCAGCAGCCACACGGGACAGGGGGCGGACGAGCAGTACTTC
-	many	TRBJ1-2	TRBV2	CASSVEGGLGYTF	TGTGCCAGCAGTGTAGAGGGGGGCCTTGGCTACACCTTC
-	-	TRBJ1-5	TRBV24-1	CATSEGGASQPQHF	TGTGCCACCAGTGAGGGAGGGGCGAGTCAGCCCCAGCATTTT
TRBD1	-	TRBJ2-2	TRBV7-3	CASSQGTGGTGELFF	TGTGCCAGCAGCCAAGGGACAGGGGGCACCGGGGAGCTGTTTTTT
-	-	TRBJ1-2	TRBV7-9	CASSLAAGAEYGYTF	TGTGCCAGCAGCTTAGCGGCAGGGGCTGAATATGGCTACACCTTC
-	-	TRBJ2-7	TRBV3-1	CASSLMAGLIYEQYF	TGTGCCAGCAGCCTCATGGCAGGGTTAATCTACGAGCAGTACTTC
-	few	TRBJ2-6	TRBV11-2	CASSFLLRAGANVLTF	TGTGCCAGCAGCTTCCTCCTAAGGGCTGGGGCCAACGTCCTGACTTTC
-	few	TRBJ2-7	TRBV10-3	CAISLGSEQYF	TGTGCCATCAGTCTTGGGTCCGAGCAGTACTTC
-	-	TRBJ2-5	TRBV6-1	CASRGSGEETQYF	TGTGCCAGCCGCGGGTCGGGAGAAGAGACCCAGTACTTC
-	-	TRBJ2-2	TRBV12-3/TRBV12-4	CASRTGPGELFF	TGTGCCAGCAGGACCGGGCCCGGGGAGCTGTTTTTT
-	many	TRBJ1-2	TRBV7-3	CASSLTSNYGYTF	TGTGCCAGCAGTTTGACATCTAACTATGGCTACACCTTC
TRBD1	-	TRBJ1-5	TRBV6-8	CASRRGQGADQPQHF	TGTGCCAGCCGCCGGGGACAGGGGGCTGATCAGCCCCAGCATTTT
-	-	TRBJ1-1	TRBV11-3	CASSPNGGTEAFF	TGTGCCAGCAGCCCCAACGGGGGAACTGAAGCTTTCTTT
TRBD2	-	TRBJ2-7	TRBV20-1	CSASLVSGVSYEQYF	TGCAGTGCTAGCTTGGTTAGCGGGGTCTCCTACGAGCAGTACTTC
-	few	TRBJ1-2	TRBV24-1	CATSAGLNYGYTF	TGTGCCACCTCAGCGGGCCTCAACTATGGCTACACCTTC